The entry below describes one T cell receptor beta chain. There is no known antigen for this receptor. The sample holds no much larger clone one base away, and base qualities are not on file. Donors were healthy HIV-negative adults with no recently reported acute infections or vaccinations. All donors were Caucasian adults living in Nashville, Tennessee, USA. Magnetic negative selection was used to enrich CD4+ T cells, after which naive cells were positively selected on CD45RA and the negative fraction became the memory subset. After blood collection by leukapheresis, PBMCs were isolated using Ficoll-Histopaque density gradient centrifugation and then cryopreserved in the vapor phase of liquid nitrogen. Analytical flow cytometry was used to check the purity and quantity of each magnetically sorted T cell population. Each sorted fraction had its genomic DNA isolated and then quantified by UV absorbance on a Nanodrop 2000c.

At the junction V is shortened by 1 base and J by 0 bases, with 7 bases in between. The CDR3, from cysteine to phenylalanine, totals 14 residues. The kept DNA is CDR3 alone, 42 bases in frame from the first base. Reading the germline V gene (reference sequence) gives CDR1 GTSNPN and CDR2 SVGIG. This record belongs to a study of shared clonotypes between healthy human individuals (TCRdb year 2020). About the full investigation: The cohort included three men and a couple of women between 18 and 49 years of age. For each donor, CD4 naive and CD4 memory were each given three plates, CD8 naive was given two plates, and CD8 memory was given one plate. Per donor, leukapheresis produced somewhere between about 0.94 and 8.9 billion PBMCs. Blood TCR repertoires of several healthy adults were deeply sequenced to estimate repertoire size and the extent of clonotype sharing between individuals. To increase sequencing depth and limit assay-specific biases, TCR repertoire library preparation and sequencing were carried out by different laboratories using diverse techniques.

Using the deep immunoSEQ assay, multiplex PCR amplified TCR CDR3 regions from genomic DNA. For each cell subset, the extracted genomic DNA was distributed evenly across all wells of several immunoSEQ 96-well plates, and each plate served as one replicate. For sorted subsets, each replicate PCR was loaded with approximately 200 ng genomic DNA, equivalent to approximately 27,000 T cell genomes. The purified libraries were quantified using a Qubit 3.0 fluorometer, sized with a Bioanalyzer 2100, and then quantified again using the KAPA Library Quantification kit. Each immunoSEQ 96-well plate was sequenced on its own single-read 150-cycle Illumina NextSeq 550 flow cell. The paper's processing steps were these. Because the immunoSEQ output held only junctional sequences and lacked quality scores, the filtering could not match the filtering applied to full-length reads. Sequences were annotated with PyIR, a Python wrapper for IgBLAST v1.9, using IMGT germline references to assign V/J genes and CDR3. Any read was removed if the V/J assignment was weak (E-value above 1e-6), the CDR3 was missing, or the read contained stop codons, out-of-frame junctions, or ambiguous translated residues. A V3J clonotype was defined by an identical inferred V gene, J gene, and CDR3 amino acid sequence. Percentage overlap between repertoires was computed as shared unique clonotypes divided by the size of the smaller repertoire. Three approaches were used to assess repertoire richness: RTK rarefaction, the Chao1 estimator, and Recon v2.1 estimates of unobserved clonotypes. For all TCRbeta clonotypes obtained by the gDNA method from a handful of donors, generation probabilities were computed with OLGA. TCRdb carries this immuneACCESS record with in-frame sequences only. Its versions omit some clonotypes, under half of them owing to an unresolved V gene in the studies checked, with the rest unexplained. V, J and clone size reflect that table, while D and trimming were determined from the DNA. The sample records approximately 1.5 million clones, 98% of which are singletons. The ten biggest clones cover over 0.3% of the sample.

Beyond this particular receptor, the publication reports: Sampling was restricted to blood, and TCR repertoires in tissues likely differ from the TCR repertoires found in blood. Even with the large sequencing depth, rarefaction of the sorted-subset datasets indicated that sequencing was incomplete. Naive subsets generally had larger estimated clonotype richness than memory subsets. About 5% of naive CD4, 3.5% of naive CD8, roughly 2.4% of memory CD4, and 0.35% to 0.5% of memory CD8 clonotypes were shared across several donors. Because the study included only a small number of donors, the genetic and exposure-history diversity represented was limited. Higher generation probabilities were observed for clonotypes shared by all four sorted-subset donors than for non-shared clonotypes. Pairwise subsampling led to the expectation that sequencing depth would affect the degree of clonotype sharing among donors.

The TCR sequence derives from a man aged 25-45 years in good health. Sequencing input: naive CD4+ T cells sorted from blood. The sample's cell subset or site label is to be understood as: CD45RA+ positively selected. This receptor chain uses TRBV30 and TRBJ1-5; no D gene call is confident. The sequenced DNA is TGTGCCTGGAGTGACGGTTATAGCAATCAGCCCCAGCATTTT. The encoded protein is CAWSDGYSNQPQHF.